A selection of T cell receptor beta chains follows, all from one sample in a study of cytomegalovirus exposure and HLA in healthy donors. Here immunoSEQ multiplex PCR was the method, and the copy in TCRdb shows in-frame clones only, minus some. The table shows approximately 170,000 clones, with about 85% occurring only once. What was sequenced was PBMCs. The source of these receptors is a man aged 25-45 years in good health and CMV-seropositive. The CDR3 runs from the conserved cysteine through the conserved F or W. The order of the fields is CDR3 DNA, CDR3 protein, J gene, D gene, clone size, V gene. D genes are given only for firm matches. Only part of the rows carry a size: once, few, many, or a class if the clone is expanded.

CDR3 DNA: TGTGCCAGCAGCCTACGGGGAGAGACCCAGTACTTC; CDR3 protein: CASSLRGETQYF; J gene: TRBJ2-5; D gene: NA; clone size: NA; V gene: TRBV7-9
CDR3 DNA: TGCGCCAGCAGCTTGTCAGGGGGGACAACGGGGCAGTACTTC; CDR3 protein: CASSLSGGTTGQYF; J gene: TRBJ2-5; D gene: NA; clone size: NA; V gene: TRBV5-1
CDR3 DNA: TGTGCCAGCAGTAACTATCAGGGGGCGGACTATGGCTACACCTTC; CDR3 protein: CASSNYQGADYGYTF; J gene: TRBJ1-2; D gene: TRBD1; clone size: NA; V gene: TRBV6-5
CDR3 DNA: TGCGCCAGCAGCTTGGTTAGGGGGACGTCCTACAATGAGCAGTTCTTC; CDR3 protein: CASSLVRGTSYNEQFF; J gene: TRBJ2-1; D gene: NA; clone size: NA; V gene: TRBV5-1
CDR3 DNA: TGTGCCAGCAGTTACACAGACACAGATACGCAGTATTTT; CDR3 protein: CASSYTDTDTQYF; J gene: TRBJ2-3; D gene: NA; clone size: NA; V gene: TRBV6-5
CDR3 DNA: TGTGCCAGTAGTAGACTGGGACAGGGGCGTAATCAGCCCCAGCATTTT; CDR3 protein: CASSRLGQGRNQPQHF; J gene: TRBJ1-5; D gene: TRBD1; clone size: once; V gene: TRBV19
CDR3 DNA: TGTGCCAGCTCAACGACAGGCACAGATACGCAGTATTTT; CDR3 protein: CASSTTGTDTQYF; J gene: TRBJ2-3; D gene: NA; clone size: NA; V gene: TRBV18
CDR3 DNA: TGTGCCAGCAGCTTAGCGGCAGGGGGGTTTAGCACAGATACGCAGTATTTT; CDR3 protein: CASSLAAGGFSTDTQYF; J gene: TRBJ2-3; D gene: NA; clone size: NA; V gene: TRBV7-9
CDR3 DNA: TGTGCCAGCAGCTTAGCAGGGAGGGATCAGCCCCAGCATTTT; CDR3 protein: CASSLAGRDQPQHF; J gene: TRBJ1-5; D gene: NA; clone size: NA; V gene: TRBV7-2
CDR3 DNA: TGTGCCAGCAGTTTCGATCCGGACAGGGCCCTAACGAACACCGGGGAGCTGTTTTTT; CDR3 protein: CASSFDPDRALTNTGELFF; J gene: TRBJ2-2; D gene: TRBD1; clone size: NA; V gene: TRBV27
CDR3 DNA: TGTGCCAGCAGCGTAGGCGGGGGAACTAGCATCTACGAGCAGTACTTC; CDR3 protein: CASSVGGGTSIYEQYF; J gene: TRBJ2-7; D gene: TRBD2; clone size: NA; V gene: TRBV9
CDR3 DNA: TGTGCCAGTAGTATAAGGGGACAGGGACCCTATGGCTACACCTTC; CDR3 protein: CASSIRGQGPYGYTF; J gene: TRBJ1-2; D gene: TRBD1; clone size: NA; V gene: TRBV19
CDR3 DNA: TGTGCCAGCAGCTTGACTAGCGGGAACTACGAGCAGTACTTC; CDR3 protein: CASSLTSGNYEQYF; J gene: TRBJ2-7; D gene: TRBD2; clone size: NA; V gene: TRBV7-2
CDR3 DNA: TGTGCCAGCAGCCAAGATATTTATAGCGGACGAGGGACAGATACGCAGTATTTT; CDR3 protein: CASSQDIYSGRGTDTQYF; J gene: TRBJ2-3; D gene: NA; clone size: NA; V gene: TRBV14
CDR3 DNA: TGTGCCAGCAGCGTTCAGGGGGACACTGAAGCTTTCTTT; CDR3 protein: CASSVQGDTEAFF; J gene: TRBJ1-1; D gene: TRBD1; clone size: NA; V gene: TRBV7-9
CDR3 DNA: TGTGCCAGCAGCCTACCGGGACAGGGTCCTTCACCCCTCCACTTT; CDR3 protein: CASSLPGQGPSPLHF; J gene: TRBJ1-6; D gene: TRBD1; clone size: NA; V gene: TRBV4-2
CDR3 DNA: TGTGCCACCAGCAGCCGGACTAGCGGGGATGGGGGGACCCAGTACTTC; CDR3 protein: CATSSRTSGDGGTQYF; J gene: TRBJ2-5; D gene: TRBD2; clone size: NA; V gene: TRBV15
CDR3 DNA: TGTGCCAGCAGCTGGGACAACTCGGACCAGCAGTACTTC; CDR3 protein: CASSWDNSDQQYF; J gene: TRBJ2-4; D gene: NA; clone size: NA; V gene: TRBV7-2
CDR3 DNA: TGCGCCAGCAGCCCGACAGGGTACAACACAGATACGCAGTATTTT; CDR3 protein: CASSPTGYNTDTQYF; J gene: TRBJ2-3; D gene: TRBD1; clone size: once; V gene: TRBV5-1
CDR3 DNA: TGTGCCAGCAGCTTCACAGCCAGGGGGTCCAAAAACATTCAGTACTTC; CDR3 protein: CASSFTARGSKNIQYF; J gene: TRBJ2-4; D gene: TRBD1; clone size: NA; V gene: TRBV7-9
CDR3 DNA: TGCGCCAGCAGCCCCCAGGGGGACGGAAACACCATATATTTT; CDR3 protein: CASSPQGDGNTIYF; J gene: TRBJ1-3; D gene: TRBD1; clone size: NA; V gene: TRBV4-3
CDR3 DNA: TGTGCCTGGAGTGGCACAGGGGTATGGAGTGGCTACACCTTC; CDR3 protein: CAWSGTGVWSGYTF; J gene: TRBJ1-2; D gene: TRBD1; clone size: NA; V gene: TRBV30
CDR3 DNA: TGTGCCAGCATAAACAGCCTTAGCAATCAGCCCCAGCATTTT; CDR3 protein: CASINSLSNQPQHF; J gene: TRBJ1-5; D gene: NA; clone size: NA; V gene: TRBV21-1
CDR3 DNA: TGCAGCGTTGAAGAATCGGTCCTCCCCGCAGATACGCAGTATTTT; CDR3 protein: CSVEESVLPADTQYF; J gene: TRBJ2-3; D gene: NA; clone size: once; V gene: TRBV29-1
CDR3 DNA: TGTGCCAGCAGCTTTCAGAAACAAGAGACCCAGTACTTC; CDR3 protein: CASSFQKQETQYF; J gene: TRBJ2-5; D gene: NA; clone size: NA; V gene: TRBV7-6
CDR3 DNA: TGTGCCATCCAACAGCTCTACAATGAGCAGTTCTTC; CDR3 protein: CAIQQLYNEQFF; J gene: TRBJ2-1; D gene: NA; clone size: NA; V gene: TRBV7-9
CDR3 DNA: TGTGCCAGTAGTAGCGGGGCTCCCTACAATGAGCAGTTCTTC; CDR3 protein: CASSSGAPYNEQFF; J gene: TRBJ2-1; D gene: NA; clone size: NA; V gene: TRBV19
CDR3 DNA: TGTGCCAGCAGTCTAAGGAGATTGAACCTAAGCTACGAGCAGTACTTC; CDR3 protein: CASSLRRLNLSYEQYF; J gene: TRBJ2-7; D gene: NA; clone size: NA; V gene: TRBV5-6
CDR3 DNA: TGTGCCAGCAGCCCCAGCGGGAGGACGAGAGAGACCCAGTACTTC; CDR3 protein: CASSPSGRTRETQYF; J gene: TRBJ2-5; D gene: TRBD2; clone size: NA; V gene: TRBV6-1
CDR3 DNA: TGTGCCAGCAGCGAGTATCAGGAGAGCGGGCAGTACTTC; CDR3 protein: CASSEYQESGQYF; J gene: TRBJ2-7; D gene: NA; clone size: NA; V gene: TRBV7-9
CDR3 DNA: TGTGCCAGCAGCTTTCGAGTGGTGGTTAGCGGGAGGGACAATGAGCAGTTCTTC; CDR3 protein: CASSFRVVVSGRDNEQFF; J gene: TRBJ2-1; D gene: TRBD2; clone size: NA; V gene: TRBV7-8
CDR3 DNA: TGTGCCATCAGTGACCCCGGGACTAGCGAACCTTACAATGAGCAGTTCTTC; CDR3 protein: CAISDPGTSEPYNEQFF; J gene: TRBJ2-1; D gene: TRBD2; clone size: once; V gene: TRBV10-3
CDR3 DNA: TGTGCCAGCAGCTCGCCGGGACAGGAAGGTGAAAAACTGTTTTTT; CDR3 protein: CASSSPGQEGEKLFF; J gene: TRBJ1-4; D gene: TRBD1; clone size: NA; V gene: TRBV7-2
CDR3 DNA: TGTGCCAGCAGCTCAGCCGTGGGCTACACCTTC; CDR3 protein: CASSSAVGYTF; J gene: TRBJ1-2; D gene: NA; clone size: NA; V gene: TRBV7-9
CDR3 DNA: TGTGCCAGCAGCTTAGAAAAATGGAGCGCGTCCTACAATGAGCAGTTCTTC; CDR3 protein: CASSLEKWSASYNEQFF; J gene: TRBJ2-1; D gene: NA; clone size: NA; V gene: TRBV11-3
CDR3 DNA: TGTGCCAGCAGCGTACTAGCGGGAGGGCACAATGAGCAGTTCTTC; CDR3 protein: CASSVLAGGHNEQFF; J gene: TRBJ2-1; D gene: TRBD2; clone size: NA; V gene: TRBV9
CDR3 DNA: TGTGCCAGCAGTGCCCCGGGACTAGCGTGGGGGAAGGAGCAGTTCTTC; CDR3 protein: CASSAPGLAWGKEQFF; J gene: TRBJ2-1; D gene: TRBD2; clone size: many; V gene: TRBV27
CDR3 DNA: TGCAGCGTTGTGGGCGCGGGATACACAGATACGCAGTATTTT; CDR3 protein: CSVVGAGYTDTQYF; J gene: TRBJ2-3; D gene: NA; clone size: NA; V gene: TRBV29-1
CDR3 DNA: TGCAGCGTTGTAGGACAGGTGTCAGAGACCCAGTACTTC; CDR3 protein: CSVVGQVSETQYF; J gene: TRBJ2-5; D gene: TRBD1; clone size: NA; V gene: TRBV29-1
CDR3 DNA: TGTGCCAGCAGCTCCGGGAGCAGGGGGGCCGAGACCCAGTACTTC; CDR3 protein: CASSSGSRGAETQYF; J gene: TRBJ2-5; D gene: NA; clone size: NA; V gene: TRBV6-4
CDR3 DNA: TGTGCCACCCGGAGGCTAGCGGGCGCCAAAAACATTCAGTACTTC; CDR3 protein: CATRRLAGAKNIQYF; J gene: TRBJ2-4; D gene: TRBD2; clone size: NA; V gene: TRBV11-2
CDR3 DNA: TGTGCCAGCTCACCGCAGTACCAAGAGACCCAGTACTTC; CDR3 protein: CASSPQYQETQYF; J gene: TRBJ2-5; D gene: NA; clone size: NA; V gene: TRBV18
CDR3 DNA: TGTGCCAGCTCCCCGACAGGTCTAGATCAGCCCCAGCATTTT; CDR3 protein: CASSPTGLDQPQHF; J gene: TRBJ1-5; D gene: NA; clone size: NA; V gene: TRBV18
CDR3 DNA: TGCGCCAGCAGCCTCGCGGGGACAGGAACCTACAATGAGCAGTTCTTC; CDR3 protein: CASSLAGTGTYNEQFF; J gene: TRBJ2-1; D gene: TRBD1; clone size: NA; V gene: TRBV5-1
CDR3 DNA: TGTGCCAGCAGCTGGATAGCGGGAGGGCCAGATACGCAGTATTTT; CDR3 protein: CASSWIAGGPDTQYF; J gene: TRBJ2-3; D gene: TRBD2; clone size: NA; V gene: TRBV7-9